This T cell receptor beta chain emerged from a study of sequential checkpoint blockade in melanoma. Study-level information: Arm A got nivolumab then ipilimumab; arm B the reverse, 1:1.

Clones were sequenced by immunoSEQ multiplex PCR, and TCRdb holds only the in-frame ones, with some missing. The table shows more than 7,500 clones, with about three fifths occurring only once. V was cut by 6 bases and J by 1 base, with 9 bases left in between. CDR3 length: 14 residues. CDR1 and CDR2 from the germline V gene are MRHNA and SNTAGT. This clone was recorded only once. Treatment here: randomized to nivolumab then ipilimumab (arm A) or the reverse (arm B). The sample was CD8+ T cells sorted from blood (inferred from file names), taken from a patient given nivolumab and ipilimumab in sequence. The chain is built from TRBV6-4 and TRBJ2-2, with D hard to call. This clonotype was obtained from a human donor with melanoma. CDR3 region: CASSTRRNTGELFF. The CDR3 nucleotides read TGTGCCAGCAGCACCCGTAGGAACACCGGGGAGCTGTTTTTT.